A selection of T cell receptor beta chains follows, all from one sample in a study of blood T cell repertoires in COVID-19. Here immunoSEQ multiplex PCR was the method, and the copy in TCRdb shows in-frame clones only, minus some. There are around 200,000 clones in the sample; about 90% occur only once, and about a fifth lies in the top ten. Sequencing was performed on peripheral blood. The source of these receptors is a man between 65 and 79 years old with active or convalescent COVID-19. Both conserved end residues are part of each CDR3. Each record gives: J gene, V gene, clone size, D gene, CDR3 DNA, CDR3 protein. D genes are given only for firm matches. Clone sizes are given selectively: once, few, many, or a class where the clone is expanded.

>TRBJ1-5|TRBV19|-|-
TGTGCCACTCAGACGGGTTATTCCAATCAGCCCCAGCATTTT
CATQTGYSNQPQHF
>TRBJ2-1|TRBV29-1|-|TRBD1
TGCAGCGCCCTACCCCCGACAGGGTACAATGAGCAGTTCTTC
CSALPPTGYNEQFF
>TRBJ2-7|TRBV15|-|TRBD1
TGTGCCACCAGCAGGGGGACAGGGCCCTACGAGCAGTACTTC
CATSRGTGPYEQYF
>TRBJ1-5|TRBV7-2|few|-
TGTGCCAGCAGCTTGAGGAGCAATCAGCCCCAGCATTTT
CASSLRSNQPQHF
>TRBJ2-7|TRBV6-2/TRBV6-3|-|-
TGTGCCAGCAGTTACGGTTTGCTAGGCTACGAGCAGTACTTC
CASSYGLLGYEQYF
>TRBJ2-4|TRBV19|-|-
TGTGCCAGTAGTATGAGTTTCAGGGCTGAAAACATTCAGTACTTC
CASSMSFRAENIQYF
>TRBJ1-6|TRBV6-5|-|-
TGTGCCAGCAGTTACTATCGGGGAATGGAGTCCCTCCACTTT
CASSYYRGMESLHF
>TRBJ2-3|TRBV9|-|-
TGTGCCAGCAATCCCTCCGGGGTTGATACGCAGTATTTT
CASNPSGVDTQYF
>TRBJ2-7|TRBV19|-|TRBD1
TGTGCCAGTAGACAGGGACAGTCGTCATACGAGCAGTACTTC
CASRQGQSSYEQYF
>TRBJ1-1|TRBV9|-|TRBD1
TGTGCCAGCAGCGTAGGGGTGCGACAGGGACCTTACAGCCAAGCTTTCTTT
CASSVGVRQGPYSQAFF
>TRBJ2-2|TRBV7-2|-|TRBD2
TGTGCCAGCAGCAAAAGGGAGCGGGAGGGGAGCGGGGAGCTGTTTTTT
CASSKREREGSGELFF
>TRBJ1-6|TRBV19|-|TRBD1
TGTGCCAGTAGTTCGACAGGGACCAGTTCCTATAATTCACCCCTCCACTTT
CASSSTGTSSYNSPLHF
>TRBJ1-1|TRBV7-2|-|-
TGTGCCAGCAGCTCGGGTACCTTTCTGAACACTGAAGCTTTCTTT
CASSSGTFLNTEAFF
>TRBJ2-3|TRBV19|-|-
TGTGCCAGTAGCCCTAGTGGTAGCGTAGTGGCACAGTATTTT
CASSPSGSVVAQYF
>TRBJ1-1|TRBV7-2|-|TRBD1
TGTGCCAGCAGCCCCCGGGACAGGGGAGCTTTCTTT
CASSPRDRGAFF
>TRBJ1-4|TRBV27|-|TRBD1
TGTGCCAGCAGCCGGGACAGACGAAATGAAAAACTGTTTTTT
CASSRDRRNEKLFF
>TRBJ2-1|TRBV5-1|-|TRBD1
TGCGCCAGCAGCTTAAGACAGGGTGGTCCCAATGAGCAGTTCTTC
CASSLRQGGPNEQFF
>TRBJ1-2|TRBV28|-|TRBD1
TGTGCCAGCAGCACGGGACAGAATGGCTACACCTTC
CASSTGQNGYTF
>TRBJ2-5|TRBV27|-|TRBD2
TGTGCCAGCAGTTTAGGGACTAGCGGGGAGACCCAGTACTTC
CASSLGTSGETQYF
>TRBJ2-6|TRBV15|once|TRBD1
TGTGCCACTCACAAACTGGGACAGGCCGACTCCTCTGGGGCCAACGTCCTGACTTTC
CATHKLGQADSSGANVLTF
>TRBJ2-7|TRBV28|-|TRBD2
TGTGCCAGCAGTCCCCCACTTGCTAGCGGGATTATCTACGAGCAGTACTTC
CASSPPLASGIIYEQYF
>TRBJ2-1|TRBV5-1|-|TRBD2
TGCGCCAGCACCGGGACTAGCGGGAACAATGAGCAGTTCTTC
CASTGTSGNNEQFF
>TRBJ1-4|TRBV4-1|-|TRBD1
TGCGCCAGCAGCCAGGTCCCAGGGGGCGGTAATGAAAAACTGTTTTTT
CASSQVPGGGNEKLFF
>TRBJ1-2|TRBV30|-|-
TGTGCCTGGAGTGCGGGGGGTCCCTATGGCTACACCTTC
CAWSAGGPYGYTF
>TRBJ2-2|TRBV7-9|-|-
TGTGCCAGCAGCAAAGCTGGGGGCACGACCGGGGAGCTGTTTTTT
CASSKAGGTTGELFF
>TRBJ1-1|TRBV6-2/TRBV6-3|-|TRBD1
TGTGCCAGCAGTTACTACACAGGGGCCACTGAAGCTTTCTTT
CASSYYTGATEAFF
>TRBJ1-2|TRBV10-3|-|TRBD1
TGTGCCATCAGTGAGCGATTAACAGGGGTTTATGGCTACACCTTC
CAISERLTGVYGYTF
>TRBJ2-3|TRBV5-1|once|TRBD1
TGCGCCAGCAGCAAACCCGGACAGGGAGGTAAAGATACGCAGTATTTT
CASSKPGQGGKDTQYF
>TRBJ1-1|TRBV4-3|-|-
TGCGCCAGCAGCCAAGAGGGCCTTGAAGCTTTCTTT
CASSQEGLEAFF
>TRBJ1-4|TRBV30|-|-
TGTGCCTGGAGTCCCACGGGTAATGAAAAACTGTTTTTT
CAWSPTGNEKLFF
>TRBJ1-1|TRBV29-1|-|-
TGCAGCGTTGAGAGGAGGAACACTGAAGCTTTCTTT
CSVERRNTEAFF
>TRBJ2-7|TRBV7-9|-|-
TGTGCCAGCAGCTTATCGTCTCTCTCTCGTTCCTACGAGCAGTACTTC
CASSLSSLSRSYEQYF
>TRBJ1-6|TRBV9|-|TRBD1
TGTGCCAGCAGCGTCGGGACAGTCAATTCACCCCTCCACTTT
CASSVGTVNSPLHF
>TRBJ1-4|TRBV19|-|-
TGTGCCAGTAGTTTACGACAGGAAAAACTGTTTTTT
CASSLRQEKLFF
>TRBJ2-3|TRBV29-1|-|TRBD2
TGCAGCGTTGCCAGATACGGGGCCAGCGGGAGTCGGACAGATACGCAGTATTTT
CSVARYGASGSRTDTQYF
>TRBJ2-7|TRBV10-3|-|-
TGTGCCATCAGTGTGCAGGGGGGCTCCTACGAGCAGTACTTC
CAISVQGGSYEQYF
>TRBJ1-1|TRBV3-1/TRBV3-2|-|TRBD1
TGTGCCAGCAGCAGACAGGGTCAGAACACTGAAGCTTTCTTT
CASSRQGQNTEAFF
>TRBJ2-2|TRBV11-2|-|-
TGTGCCAGCAGCTTGGAAGGGAGGTATGGCACCGGGGAGCTGTTTTTT
CASSLEGRYGTGELFF
>TRBJ1-2|TRBV15|-|-
TGTGCCACCAGCAGAGATCGCGCAGGGTATGGCTACACCTTC
CATSRDRAGYGYTF
>TRBJ2-7|TRBV12-3/TRBV12-4|-|-
TGTGCCAGCGGAGTAACCTACGAGCAGTACTTC
CASGVTYEQYF
>TRBJ1-1|TRBV28|-|TRBD1
TGTGCCAGCCGAGACCCCCCCGGGACAGGGGACACTGAAGCTTTCTTT
CASRDPPGTGDTEAFF
>TRBJ1-1|TRBV6-5|-|-
TGTGCCAGCAGCCCGACAGAGAACACTGAAGCTTTCTTT
CASSPTENTEAFF
>TRBJ1-2|TRBV18|-|TRBD1
TGTGCCAGCTCACCGGGGACAGGGAACGTACGAGCTAACTATGGCTACACCTTC
CASSPGTGNVRANYGYTF
>TRBJ1-6|TRBV4-1|few|-
TGCGCCAGCAGCCAAGAAGAACTGAACAGACCCTTGGACCACTTT
CASSQEELNRPLDHF
>TRBJ1-1|TRBV5-1|-|TRBD1
TGCGCCAGCAGCTTGGAGACAGGGAGGACTGAAGCTTTCTTT
CASSLETGRTEAFF